This TCR beta chain was recovered during a study of blood T cell repertoires in COVID-19. V lost 1 base to trimming and J lost 7 bases, with 11 bases between them. This CDR3 has 14 amino acids. CDR1 is SGHKS and CDR2 is YYEKEE in the germline V gene (reference sequence). Method: immunoSEQ multiplex PCR; TCRdb's copy keeps in-frame clones and lacks some. The sample lists 150,000 to 200,000 clones, more than 80% occurring once. The specimen was peripheral blood. This rearrangement joins TRBV5-5 to TRBJ1-4; tentatively, D is TRBD1 (6 bases). The receptor comes from a woman in her fifties or sixties with COVID-19, enrolled during active disease. CDR3 amino acids: CASSLKQGIEKLFF. CDR3 nucleotides: TGTGCCAGCAGCTTGAAACAGGGCATTGAAAAACTGTTTTTT.